This record covers a single T cell receptor beta chain. Its antigen is currently unknown. This specimen belongs to a study of radiation and T cells in renal cell carcinoma. About the study: Nephrectomy followed 15 Gy stereotactic body radiation by 4 weeks. Overall study findings and caveats: In blood, top tumor clones expanded by 2 weeks, shrinking by 4.

Stated time point: blood 2 weeks post-SBRT. The treatment is: 15 Gy SBRT to primary tumor, nephrectomy 4 weeks later. This CDR3 contains 10 residues. Trimming pared 0 bases from V and 15 bases from J, leaving 9 bases between. Per the germline V gene, CDR1 is GTSNPN and CDR2 is SVGIG (reference sequence). Here immunoSEQ multiplex PCR was the method, and the copy in TCRdb shows in-frame clones only, minus some. The sample consists of fewer than 150,000 clones, approximately 90% of them appearing once. The chain joins TRBV30 to TRBJ2-1, with D unresolved. The starting material was blood, obtained from a patient whose treatment included radiotherapy and nephrectomy. This sequence was found in a woman in her seventies with renal cell carcinoma. CDR3 amino acids: CAWSVNRPFF. CDR3 nucleotide sequence: TGTGCCTGGAGTGTAAATCGGCCGTTCTTC.